The T cell receptor beta chain under discussion was sequenced for a study of CD8+ T cells in alopecia areata (dated by TCRdb to the late 2010s). In the study overall: The study used high-throughput TCRbeta sequencing to examine T cell clonal expansion in alopecia areata, in both the C3H/HeJ mouse model and human patients. In humans, TCRbeta sequencing was performed on scalp tissue and on sorted CD4+ and CD8+ peripheral blood T cells from healthy controls and from patients with patchy or totalis/universalis alopecia areata. Scalp clonality was compared across normal scalp (n=4), patchy alopecia areata scalp (n=8), and alopecia totalis/universalis scalp (n=8). RNA was obtained with the PAXgene miRNA kit for fixed scalp, the miRNeasy kit for PBMCs, and the RNeasy kit for mouse skin. TCRbeta CDR3 regions were amplified by immunoSEQ multiplex PCR using 35 Vbeta forward and 13 Jbeta reverse primers.

Lesional scalp punch biopsies and peripheral blood were collected from alopecia areata patients. PBMCs were isolated by density centrifugation and stained for CD3, CD4 and CD8, and CD4+ and CD8+ T cells were sorted on a FACSAria. Alopecia areata patients who were not treated were recruited through a multicenter biomarker study. Blood CD8+ T cells from a handful of biomarker-study patients were further sorted into NKG2D-low and NKG2D-high fractions. This clone was detected only a few times. No cognate antigen has been identified for it. No per-base quality is available; no much larger clone lies one base away. Points the paper makes about the study in general: Compared with normal scalp, lesional scalp had higher clonality and more expanded CD8+ clones, particularly in alopecia totalis/universalis, a pattern that suggests antigenic drive. Unlike mouse skin, which is dominated by gammadelta T cells, normal human skin has resident alphabeta T cells that are also sequenced, and this complicates analysis of the scalp TCR repertoire. Shared TCR sequences between patients were less evident than in mice, which may be partly attributable to HLA diversity in the patient population.

Between the V and J ends, shortened by 8 bases and 0 bases respectively, the junction contains 11 bases. In the germline V gene (reference sequence), CDR1 corresponds to MNHEY and CDR2 to SMNVEV. The CDR3 starts with the cysteine, ends with the phenylalanine, and has 14 residues. Just CDR3 DNA is preserved here, 42 bases in frame from base 1. Preparation of the library involved the immunoSEQ multiplex PCR assay. For TCR sequencing, RNA was extracted from every sample and reverse transcribed into cDNA to serve as template. SuperScript III was used to make first-strand cDNA, primed with a 2:1 mix of oligo-dT and random hexamers. A synthetic immune receptor repertoire was used to measure amplification bias, and any remaining bias was corrected computationally. Concerning the study's data processing: After raw reads were preprocessed to remove errors, the CDR3 was defined following IMGT conventions as running from the conserved cysteine to phenylalanine. Clonality was computed by normalizing Shannon entropy by log2 of the number of productive unique TCRs and subtracting the result from 1. CD4 or CD8 identity of scalp clones was inferred by cross-referencing scalp TCRbeta sequences with sorted blood CD4 and CD8 repertoires. TCRdb obtained this table from immuneACCESS and retained in-frame rearrangements with V and J assigned. These tables miss some clones; where compared with another copy, unresolved V genes account for less than half of the shortfall, and the remainder is unexplained. That table is the source of V, J and clone size, and D and trimming were worked out from the DNA. In all, the sample holds about 110,000 clones, and over 55% of those were seen once. The top ten hold roughly 25% of the sample.

The source of this sequence is a human donor with alopecia areata. The sequence joins TRBV27 to TRBJ2-1; no D gene is confidently identified. The specimen sequenced was NKG2D-low CD8+ T cells sorted from blood. The meaning of the sample's cell subset or site label: sorted CD8+ NKG2D-low blood T cells. The sequenced DNA is TGTGCCAGCTGGCGACCTAGCTCCTACAATGAGCAGTTCTTC. Its protein reads: CASWRPSSYNEQFF.